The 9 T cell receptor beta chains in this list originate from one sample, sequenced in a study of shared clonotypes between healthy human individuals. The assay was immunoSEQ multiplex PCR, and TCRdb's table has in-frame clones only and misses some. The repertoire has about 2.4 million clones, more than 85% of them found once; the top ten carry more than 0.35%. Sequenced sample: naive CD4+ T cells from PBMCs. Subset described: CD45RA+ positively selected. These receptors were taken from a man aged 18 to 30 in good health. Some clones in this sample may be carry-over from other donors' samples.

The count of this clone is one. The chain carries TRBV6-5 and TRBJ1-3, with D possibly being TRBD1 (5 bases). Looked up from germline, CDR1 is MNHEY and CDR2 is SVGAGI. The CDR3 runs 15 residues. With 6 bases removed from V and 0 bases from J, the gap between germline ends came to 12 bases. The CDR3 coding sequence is TGTGCCAGCAGATATCTCGGGGGCTCTGGAAACACCATATATTTT. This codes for CASRYLGGSGNTIYF.

This CDR3 is CASSEHVPNYGYTF. The DNA for the CDR3 is TGTGCCAGCAGTGAACACGTACCTAACTATGGCTACACCTTC. The V and J genes are TRBV6-1 and TRBJ1-2; no reliable D call. CDR3 length: 14 residues. V was trimmed by 2 bases and J by 0 bases, leaving 7 bases between them. Germline V gives CDR1 MNHNS, CDR2 SASEGT.

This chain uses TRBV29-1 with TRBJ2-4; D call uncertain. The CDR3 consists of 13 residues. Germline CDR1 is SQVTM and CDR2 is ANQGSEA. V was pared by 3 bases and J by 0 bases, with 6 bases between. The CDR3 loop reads CSVDTIAKNIQYF. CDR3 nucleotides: TGCAGCGTTGATACGATAGCCAAAAACATTCAGTACTTC.

CDR3 residues: CASSPLLNGSTEAFF. The CDR3 DNA is TGTGCCAGTAGTCCGCTACTCAATGGAAGCACTGAAGCTTTCTTT. This rearrangement joins TRBV19 to TRBJ1-1; D ambiguous. V dropped 5 bases and J dropped 4 bases, with 17 bases sitting between them. The germline gives CDR1 LNHDA, CDR2 SQIVND (reference sequence). CDR3 length: 15 amino acids.

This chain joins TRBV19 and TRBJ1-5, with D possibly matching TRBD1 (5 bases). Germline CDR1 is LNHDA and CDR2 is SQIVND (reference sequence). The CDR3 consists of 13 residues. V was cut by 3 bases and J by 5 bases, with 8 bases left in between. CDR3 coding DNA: TGTGCCAGTAGTATCAGGGAATATCAGCCCCAGCATTTT. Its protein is CASSIREYQPQHF.

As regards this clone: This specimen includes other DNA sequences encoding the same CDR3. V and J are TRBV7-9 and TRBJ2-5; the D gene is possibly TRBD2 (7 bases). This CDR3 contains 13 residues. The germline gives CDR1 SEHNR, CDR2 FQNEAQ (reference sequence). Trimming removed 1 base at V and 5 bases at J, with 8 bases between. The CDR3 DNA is TGTGCCAGCAGCTTAGGGGGGGGCGAGACCCAGTACTTC. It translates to CASSLGGGETQYF.

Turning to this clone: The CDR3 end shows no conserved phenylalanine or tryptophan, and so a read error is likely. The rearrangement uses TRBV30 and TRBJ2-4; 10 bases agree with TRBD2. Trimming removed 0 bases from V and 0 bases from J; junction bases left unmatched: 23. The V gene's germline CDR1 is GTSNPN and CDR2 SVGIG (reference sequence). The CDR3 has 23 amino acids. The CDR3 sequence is CAWSVRASGGPVITSLAKNIQYL. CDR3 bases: TGTGCCTGGAGTGTACGGGCTAGCGGGGGACCGGTGATCACTTCCCTAGCCAAAAACATTCAGTACCTC.

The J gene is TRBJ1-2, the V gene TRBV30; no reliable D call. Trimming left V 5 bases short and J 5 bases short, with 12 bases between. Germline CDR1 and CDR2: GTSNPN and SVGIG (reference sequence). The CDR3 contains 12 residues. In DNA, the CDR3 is TGTGCCTGGGGGGTGAGGCCATATGGCTACACCTTC. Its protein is CAWGVRPYGYTF.

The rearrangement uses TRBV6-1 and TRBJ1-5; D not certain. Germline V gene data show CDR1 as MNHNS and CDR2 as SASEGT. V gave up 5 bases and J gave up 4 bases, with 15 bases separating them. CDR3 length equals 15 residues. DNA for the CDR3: TGTGCCAGCAGTCCCTCGAGGCCTGGGAATCAGCCCCAGCATTTT. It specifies CASSPSRPGNQPQHF.